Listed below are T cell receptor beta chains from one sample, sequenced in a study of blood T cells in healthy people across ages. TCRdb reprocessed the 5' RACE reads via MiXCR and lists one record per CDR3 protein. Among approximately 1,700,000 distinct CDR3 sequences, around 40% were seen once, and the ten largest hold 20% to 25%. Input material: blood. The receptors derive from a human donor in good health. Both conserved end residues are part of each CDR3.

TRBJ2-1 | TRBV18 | CASSPFTSGEYNEQFF
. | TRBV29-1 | CSVHPSGTPGETQYF
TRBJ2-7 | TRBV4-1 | CASSRNTLPLTEWGSYEQYF
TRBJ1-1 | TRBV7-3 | CASRKTGTAAEAFF
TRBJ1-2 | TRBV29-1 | CSVSGTEDRGYGYTF
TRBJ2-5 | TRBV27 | CASTKTGSWETQYF
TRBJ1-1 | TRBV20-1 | CSAKGGGNTEAFF
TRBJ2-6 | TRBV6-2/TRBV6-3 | CASSTPTGSTSGANVLTF
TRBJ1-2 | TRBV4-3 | CASSPRGVFYGYTF
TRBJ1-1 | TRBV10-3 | CAISEFGSGEAFF
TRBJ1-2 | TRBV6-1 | CASGAPTGARGYGYTF
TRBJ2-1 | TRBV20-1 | CSARLAGTRGNEQFF
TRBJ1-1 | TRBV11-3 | CASSVRSGQRNTEAFF
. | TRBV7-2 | CASSLDPPTTQYF
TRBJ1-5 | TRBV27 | CASSLSGVRNNQPQHF
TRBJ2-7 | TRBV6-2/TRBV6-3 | CASRDPGQMPEQYF
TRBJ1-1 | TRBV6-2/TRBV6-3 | CASSLEQARRTEAFF
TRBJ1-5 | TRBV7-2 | CASSSDGAQPQHF
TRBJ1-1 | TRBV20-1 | CSARGRRGATEAFF
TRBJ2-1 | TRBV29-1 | CSVRPLRDSRLEFF
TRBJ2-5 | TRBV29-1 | CSVEGRVRAQETQYF
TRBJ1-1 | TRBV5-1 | CASRRDSQNTEAFF
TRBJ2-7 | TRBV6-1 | CASSEAVLSLYEQYF
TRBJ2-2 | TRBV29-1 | CSVQLRGFGGELFF
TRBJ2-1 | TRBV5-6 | CASSNERDFAYNEQFF
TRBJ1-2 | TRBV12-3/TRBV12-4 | CASSRRQVEGYTF
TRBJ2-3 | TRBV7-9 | CASSLAVGLAGRTDTQYF
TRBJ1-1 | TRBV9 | CASSVGPTGMSTEAFF
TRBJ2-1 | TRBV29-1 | CSTVRGLGVDEQFF
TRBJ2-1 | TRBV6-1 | CASTGGQGALGSYNEQFF
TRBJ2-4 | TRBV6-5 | CASKGTRGLEQYF
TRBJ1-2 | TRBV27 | CASSLSLQGGGYTF
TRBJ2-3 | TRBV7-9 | CASSSDLNQGGDSVDTQYF
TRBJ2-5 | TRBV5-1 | CASNFGPHEQYF
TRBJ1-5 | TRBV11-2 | CASSHDPGGGQPQHF
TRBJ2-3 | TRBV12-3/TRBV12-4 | CASSFLAGDTQYF
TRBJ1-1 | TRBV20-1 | CSARDRVLGTEAFF
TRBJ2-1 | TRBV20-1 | CSAALGASGGAYNEQFF
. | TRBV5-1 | CASSSDGGTEETQYF
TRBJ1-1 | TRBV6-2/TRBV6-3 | CASSATARDTEAFF
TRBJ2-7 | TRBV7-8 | CASSRDTYYGQQSYEQYF
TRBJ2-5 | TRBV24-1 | CATSDTGGLGETQYF
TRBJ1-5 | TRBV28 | CASRPNRVGQPQHF
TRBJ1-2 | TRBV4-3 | CASSQVQETGGYTF
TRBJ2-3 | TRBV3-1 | CASSQDSGRTQYF
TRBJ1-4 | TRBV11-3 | CASSLGRTFVGEKLFF
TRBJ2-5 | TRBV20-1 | CSASRQGLETQYF